This T cell receptor (beta chain) was captured by sequencing in a study of blood T cell repertoires in COVID-19. Study context: The United States, Italy and Spain supplied acute and convalescent COVID-19 samples. In each case, the material was cDNA or gDNA derived from T cells, B-cell-depleted T cells, or PBMCs.

Per the study methods: Estimation of nucleated cell counts was performed using reference gene primer amplification. The protocol was immunoSEQ multiplex PCR, while the TCRdb copy is restricted to in-frame clones and leaves out a portion. The V and J calls and the clone size are those of that table, but D and trimming were determined from the DNA. The sample holds about 210,000 clones, around 88% seen once. CDR1 and CDR2 (germline): SGHTA, FQGNSA. There are 16 residues in the CDR3. J gave up 4 bases and V 2 bases, and 4 bases lay outside the gene matches. The source is a woman aged 50 to 65 with acute or convalescent COVID-19. Specimen: peripheral blood. The rearrangement uses TRBV7-2 and TRBJ2-2; 10 bases map to TRBD1. The CDR3 protein is CASSLLGQGFTGELFF. In nucleotides, the CDR3 is TGTGCCAGCAGCTTATTGGGACAGGGGTTCACCGGGGAGCTGTTTTTT.